The 23 T cell receptor beta chains below were found in one sample sequenced in a study of persistence of HIV-infected CD4 T cells. The stimulus was lysate of CMV-infected fibroblasts, approximately 9.6 ug/mL. CD4+ T cells upregulating both CD40 ligand and CD69 were sorted as responding cells. This was the immunoSEQ version 4 assay in survey mode. Generated by immunoSEQ multiplex PCR, the TCRdb table keeps only in-frame clones and is missing some. The data hold about 7,000 clones, with 70% to 80% observed a single time. No antigen has been assigned to these receptors. The source material was CD4+ T cells sorted from PBMCs after roughly 19-hour stimulation, sampled from a patient who received antiretroviral therapy. Receptors originate from an adult woman with HIV who was CMV-seropositive.

The V and J genes are TRBV2 and TRBJ2-1, with TRBD1 as a possible D gene (6 bases). Germline V gene lookup returns CDR1 SNHLY and CDR2 FYNNEI. The CDR3 is 13 amino acids. The V gene lost 2 bases and the J gene lost 8 bases, with 10 bases spanning the gap. The CDR3 sequence: CASSENRDHEQFF. CDR3 sequence (DNA): TGTGCCAGCAGTGAAAACAGGGACCATGAGCAGTTCTTC.

This rearrangement joins TRBV2 to TRBJ2-7; TRBD1 agrees at 7 bases. With 7 bases clipped from V and 0 bases from J, the junction kept 12 bases outside the gene matches. CDR3 length equals 16 residues. Per the germline V gene, CDR1 is SNHLY and CDR2 is FYNNEI. Here the CDR3 DNA reads TGTGCCAGCACCCGGGCGACAGGGAAGGTCTCCTACGAGCAGTACTTC. Residues: CASTRATGKVSYEQYF.

This sequence joins TRBV6-5 and TRBJ2-7; D gene unclear. Germline V gene lookup returns CDR1 MNHEY and CDR2 SVGAGI. V shed 7 bases and J shed 3 bases, with 16 bases lying between them. The CDR3 has 14 amino acids. The CDR3: CASNLRPTVYEQYF. The DNA for the CDR3 is TGTGCCAGCAACCTCCGTCCAACAGTCTACGAGCAGTACTTC.

This clone is medium-sized in the sample. This chain links TRBV7-8 with TRBJ1-2; D gene uncertain. The CDR3 consists of 12 residues. Per the germline V gene, CDR1 is SGHVS and CDR2 is FQNEAQ. The V and J ends lost 5 bases and 8 bases respectively, with 12 bases between them. CDR3 bases: TGTGCCAGCAGCCGATTTACTTGGGGCTACACCTTC. Protein sequence: CASSRFTWGYTF.

V is TRBV9 and J is TRBJ2-3, with 8 positions matching TRBD1. V dropped 3 bases and J dropped 4; count of bases not matched to a gene: 10. The CDR3 contains 16 residues. The germline V gene encodes CDR1 SGDLS and CDR2 YYNGEE. CDR3 nucleotide sequence: TGTGCCAGCAGCGCTGCAGGGGGCTTTTCGGCAGATACGCAGTATTTT. Protein product: CASSAAGGFSADTQYF.

The chain combines TRBV6-1 with TRBJ2-2; 7 bases are shared with TRBD1. The CDR3 covers 14 residues. Germline V lookup: CDR1 MNHNS, CDR2 SASEGT. With 2 bases clipped from V and 6 bases from J, the junction kept 3 bases outside the gene matches. CDR3 protein: CASSEQGTAGELFF. The CDR3 DNA reads TGTGCCAGCAGTGAACAAGGGACAGCCGGGGAGCTGTTTTTT.

The chain combines TRBV3-1 (or the pseudogene TRBV3-2) with TRBJ1-3; no definite D call. This CDR3 is 15 amino acids long. Germline V gene data show CDR1 as LGHDT and CDR2 as YNNKEL (reference sequence). V lost 1 base and J 0 bases, leaving 7 bases between the germline ends. This CDR3 is CASSQGASSGNTIYF. The CDR3 coding sequence is TGTGCCAGCAGCCAAGGGGCCAGCTCTGGAAACACCATATATTTT.

The chain uses TRBV24-1 and TRBJ1-1; 12 bases agree with TRBD1. The CDR3 loop spans 18 amino acids. From germline, CDR1 is KGHDR and CDR2 SFDVKD. V gave up 5 bases and J gave up 5 bases; unmatched junction bases: 14. DNA for the CDR3: TGTGCCACCAGTGCCGGGGGACAGGGGGCCCCTCAAAGGACTGAAGCTTTCTTT. This gives the protein CATSAGGQGAPQRTEAFF.

Concerning this clone: The junction departs from germline at one end; a sequencing error may be responsible. The V and J genes are TRBV7-9 and TRBJ2-5, with TRBD1 matching over 9 bases. The CDR3 totals 15 residues. Germline V gene lookup returns CDR1 SEHNR and CDR2 FQNEAQ (reference sequence). The CDR3 region has the DNA TGTGCCAGCAGTTTAGACAGGGGGGTGAAAGAGACCCAGTACTTC. Translating it yields CASSLDRGVKETQYF.

The chain combines TRBV24-1 with TRBJ2-7; 14 positions match TRBD2. Trimming took 4 bases from V and 7 from J; bases not matched to a gene: 5. This CDR3 comprises 15 residues. Germline V gives CDR1 KGHDR, CDR2 SFDVKD. CDR3 coding DNA: TGTGCCACCAGTGACCCCGGGACTAGCGGGAGTGAGCAGTACTTC. Protein sequence: CATSDPGTSGSEQYF.

The CDR3 protein is CASRRQASNTGELFF. The CDR3 nucleotides are TGTGCCAGCAGGAGACAGGCCTCGAACACCGGGGAGCTGTTTTTT. The genes are TRBV2 and TRBJ2-2; a possible D gene is TRBD1 (6 bases). Germline assignment: CDR1 SNHLY and CDR2 FYNNEI. The length of the CDR3 is 15 residues. Trimming left V 6 bases short and J 0 bases short, with 11 bases between.

This clone was counted a single time. This sequence joins TRBV6-5 and TRBJ1-1; 10 bases match TRBD1. The junction had 7 bases not matched to a gene; V was cut back by 8 bases and J by 1 base. CDR1 is MNHEY, CDR2 SVGAGI, per germline. This CDR3 is built from 15 residues. CDR3 amino acids: CASLPGTGANTEAFF. In DNA, the CDR3 is TGTGCCAGCCTACCGGGGACAGGGGCGAACACTGAAGCTTTCTTT.

This chain uses TRBV7-9 with TRBJ1-4; D is possibly TRBD1 (5 bases). Germline V gene sequence: CDR1 SEHNR, CDR2 FQNEAQ (reference sequence). The length of the CDR3 is 15 residues. V gave up 6 bases and J gave up 0 bases, with 11 bases separating them. CDR3 sequence (DNA): TGTGCCAGCAGTCCATGGGGGACAACTAATGAAAAACTGTTTTTT. Amino acids: CASSPWGTTNEKLFF.

The J gene is TRBJ2-1, the V gene TRBV6-5, with D possibly called TRBD1 or TRBD2 (6 bases each). V was cut by 2 bases and J by 7 bases, with 15 bases left in between. CDR1 is MNHEY, CDR2 SVGAGI, per germline. This CDR3 region has 15 residues. CDR3 in DNA: TGTGCCAGCAGTTACGTGACGGGGGCACAGAATGAGCAGTTCTTC. Translation: CASSYVTGAQNEQFF.

The J gene is TRBJ1-3, the V gene TRBV5-1, with D perhaps matching TRBD1 (6 bases). The CDR3 consists of 15 residues. V shed 5 bases and J shed 4 bases, with 16 bases lying between them. Germline CDR1 SGHRS, CDR2 YFSETQ. The CDR3 is CASSEQGSAGNTIYF. CDR3 nucleotides: TGCGCCAGCAGTGAACAGGGATCGGCCGGAAACACCATATATTTT.

V is TRBV5-1 and J is TRBJ2-5, with D unresolved. Germline V CDR1 and CDR2: SGHRS, YFSETQ. CDR3 length equals 15 residues. V lost 1 base to trimming and J lost 1 base, with 11 bases between them. The CDR3 nucleotides are TGCGCCAGCAGCTTGAGGAGCCCAACCCAAGAGACCCAGTACTTC. It yields the protein CASSLRSPTQETQYF.

This chain connects TRBV7-8 to TRBJ1-1; D unresolved. This CDR3 spans 14 amino acids. V lost 2 bases and J 0 bases, leaving 7 bases between the germline ends. Germline V lookup: CDR1 SGHVS, CDR2 FQNEAQ. In DNA form, the CDR3 reads TGTGCCAGCAGCTTACAGCAGATGAACACTGAAGCTTTCTTT. Residues: CASSLQQMNTEAFF.

The chain joins TRBV2 to TRBJ2-5; possible D gene TRBD2, 6 bases. The CDR3 sequence is 14 residues long. Germline V gene lookup returns CDR1 SNHLY and CDR2 FYNNEI. Deletions cut 3 bases from V and 5 bases from J, with 13 bases between. CDR3 sequence: CASSDMGGVETQYF. The CDR3, as DNA: TGTGCCAGCAGTGATATGGGCGGGGTGGAGACCCAGTACTTC.

This chain joins TRBV21-1 and TRBJ1-2. TRBV21-1 is tagged as a pseudogene. The CDR3 loop spans 11 amino acids. CDR3 in amino acids: CASSSGYGYTF. CDR3 nucleotide sequence: TGTGCCAGCAGCTCGGGTTATGGCTACACCTTC.

The chain is built from TRBV30 and TRBJ1-3, with a possible D match to TRBD1 (5 bases). Trimming took off 1 base at V and 1 base at J, with 8 bases between the two ends. Per germline, CDR1 GTSNPN and CDR2 SVGIG (reference sequence). The CDR3 spans 14 residues. CDR3 nucleotide sequence: TGTGCCTGGAGTGGGCAGGGATCTGGAAACACCATATATTTT. Its protein is CAWSGQGSGNTIYF.

The V call is TRBV15, the J call TRBJ2-2; the D call may be TRBD1 or TRBD2 (5 bases each). The CDR3 length is 16 residues. Trimming left V 0 bases short and J 11 bases short, with 19 bases between. CDR1 is LNHNV and CDR2 is YYDKDF in the germline V gene (reference sequence). For the CDR3, the DNA is TGTGCCACCAGCAGAGAGAGGGCAGGGCACATCGCTGAGCTGTTTTTT. Amino acid sequence: CATSRERAGHIAELFF.

The chain uses TRBV4-1 and TRBJ2-3, with 7 bases that match TRBD2. Germline V lookup: CDR1 MGHRA, CDR2 YSYEKL. J lost 1 base, V lost 4 bases, and 5 bases had no gene match. The CDR3 runs 15 residues. In DNA, the CDR3 is TGCGCCAGCAGCCCGAGGGCGGGAGGCACAGATACGCAGTATTTT. It yields the protein CASSPRAGGTDTQYF.

The chain carries TRBV28 and TRBJ2-7; D unresolved. This CDR3 is 15 amino acids long. CDR1 and CDR2 from the germline V gene are MDHEN and SYDVKM. V was pared by 4 bases and J by 0 bases, with 13 bases between. DNA for the CDR3: TGTGCCAGCAGTTGGACCGCCCTGGGCTCCTACGAGCAGTACTTC. Translation: CASSWTALGSYEQYF.